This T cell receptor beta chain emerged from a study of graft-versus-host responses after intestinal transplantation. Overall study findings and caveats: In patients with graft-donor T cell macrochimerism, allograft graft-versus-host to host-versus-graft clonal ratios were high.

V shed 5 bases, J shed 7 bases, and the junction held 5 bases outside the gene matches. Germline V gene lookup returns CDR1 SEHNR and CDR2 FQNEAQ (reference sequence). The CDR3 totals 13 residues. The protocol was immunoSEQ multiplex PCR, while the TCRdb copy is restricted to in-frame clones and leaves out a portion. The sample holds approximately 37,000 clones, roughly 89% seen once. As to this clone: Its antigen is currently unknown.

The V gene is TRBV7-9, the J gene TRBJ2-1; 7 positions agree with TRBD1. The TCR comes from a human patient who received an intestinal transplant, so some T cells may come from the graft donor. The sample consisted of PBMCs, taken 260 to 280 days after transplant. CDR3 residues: CASSRQGKNEQFF. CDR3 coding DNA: TGTGCCAGCAGCCGACAGGGAAAGAATGAGCAGTTCTTC.